Below, 22 T cell receptor beta chains from the same sample are listed, as sequenced in a study of T cell responses to AZD1222 COVID-19 vaccine. The repertoire was sequenced with immunoSEQ multiplex PCR; TCRdb's copy has only in-frame clones and lacks some. The sample holds 150,000 to 200,000 clones, around 95% seen once. Source: peripheral blood, taken on day 0 of AZD1222 vaccination. The receptors stem from an adult in good health.

The chain is built from TRBV3-1 (or the pseudogene TRBV3-2) and TRBJ1-3; D ambiguous. CDR1 is LGHDT and CDR2 is YNNKEL in the germline V gene (reference sequence). The CDR3 covers 15 residues. Trimming shortened V by 1 base and J by 6 bases, and 13 bases separated the two germline ends. The CDR3 DNA follows: TGTGCCAGCAGCCAAGGACAAATAAGGGAAAACACCATATATTTT. Translated, it gives CASSQGQIRENTIYF.

The genes are TRBV7-9 and TRBJ2-1; the D call may be TRBD1 or TRBD2 (5 bases each). The CDR3 loop spans 10 amino acids. Germline lookup yields CDR1 SEHNR and CDR2 FQNEAQ (reference sequence). V lost 8 bases and J lost 8, with 7 bases in between. The CDR3 spells CASQGDEQFF. CDR3 DNA sequence: TGTGCCAGCCAGGGAGATGAGCAGTTCTTC.

V and J are TRBV7-9 and TRBJ1-5, with D tentatively TRBD1 (5 bases). From germline, CDR1 is SEHNR and CDR2 FQNEAQ (reference sequence). There are 15 residues in the CDR3. The V gene lost 5 bases and the J gene lost 3 bases, with 14 bases spanning the gap. The CDR3 here is CASSGAGRANQPQHF. In nucleotides, the CDR3 is TGTGCCAGCAGCGGGGCAGGGAGAGCCAATCAGCCCCAGCATTTT.

The chain links TRBV6-5 to TRBJ1-4, with TRBD1 matching 7 bases. Germline CDR1 is MNHEY and CDR2 is SVGAGI. The V gene end was trimmed by 2 bases and the J gene end by 4 bases; junction bases not matched to a gene: 1. The CDR3 extends over 14 amino acids. CDR3 sequence reads: CASSYAGGNEKLFF. CDR3 bases: TGTGCCAGCAGTTACGCAGGGGGTAATGAAAAACTGTTTTTT.

This clone came up once. The V gene is TRBV27, the J gene TRBJ1-1; D gene uncertain. There are 13 residues in the CDR3. V was pared by 6 bases and J by 2 bases, with 10 bases between. Germline V gene sequence: CDR1 MNHEY, CDR2 SMNVEV (reference sequence). The CDR3 DNA reads as TGTGCCAGCAGGTGGGTGGGAAACACTGAAGCTTTCTTT. This codes for CASRWVGNTEAFF.

The J gene is TRBJ1-1, the V gene TRBV10-3; TRBD1 is a possible D gene (6 bases). The CDR3 sequence is 13 residues long. The V gene's germline CDR1 is ENHRY and CDR2 SYGVKD. Deletions cut 6 bases from V and 2 bases from J, with 10 bases between. The CDR3 DNA follows: TGTGCCATCAGACAGGGATTAAACACTGAAGCTTTCTTT. Translation: CAIRQGLNTEAFF.

This chain connects TRBV23-1 to TRBJ1-5, with D perhaps TRBD1 (6 bases). TRBV23-1 falls under the ORF class, with uncertain function. V was pared by 6 bases and J by 0 bases, with 18 bases between. The CDR3 consists of 17 residues. DNA of the CDR3: TGCGCCAGCAGCCAAAATCCCGGACAGTTTAGCAATCAGCCCCAGCATTTT. Its translation is CASSQNPGQFSNQPQHF.

The chain recombines TRBV24-1 with TRBJ2-3, with TRBD1 as a possible D gene (6 bases). Germline V CDR1 and CDR2: KGHDR, SFDVKD. Trimming shortened V by 4 bases and J by 3 bases, and 10 bases separated the two germline ends. The CDR3 contains 14 residues. CDR3 sequence reads: CATSDPTGTDTQYF. Written as DNA, the CDR3 is TGTGCCACCAGTGACCCTACAGGGACAGATACGCAGTATTTT.

V gene TRBV7-9 combines with J gene TRBJ1-3, with 11 bases fitting TRBD1. J was trimmed by 3 bases and V by 8 bases; bases with no gene match: 3. The CDR3 length is 14 residues. Per the germline V gene, CDR1 is SEHNR and CDR2 is FQNEAQ (reference sequence). Here the CDR3 reads CASGGQGDGNTIYF. The CDR3 nucleotides are TGTGCCAGCGGGGGACAGGGGGATGGAAACACCATATATTTT.

This chain joins TRBV7-9 and TRBJ1-3; 7 bases are a match to TRBD1. CDR1 and CDR2 (germline): SEHNR, FQNEAQ (reference sequence). V shed 5 bases and J 2 bases; nucleotides not matched to a gene: 6. CDR3 length: 15 residues. CDR3 sequence reads: CASSPGRGPGNTIYF. The DNA for the CDR3 is TGTGCCAGCAGCCCCGGAAGGGGGCCTGGAAACACCATATATTTT.

The table lists this clone with a count of one. The chain links TRBV20-1 to TRBJ2-5; 12 bases match TRBD1. This CDR3 has 14 amino acids. Unmatched junction bases numbered 4, after V lost 3 bases and J lost 5 bases. Germline CDR1 is DFQATT and CDR2 is SNEGSKA (reference sequence). CDR3 loop: CSASGTGGGETQYF. DNA of the CDR3: TGCAGTGCTAGTGGGACAGGGGGCGGGGAGACCCAGTACTTC.

The chain employs TRBV12-3 or TRBV12-4 and TRBJ1-1; D is ambiguous. The CDR3 sequence is 13 residues long. V was trimmed by 7 bases and J by 2 bases, leaving 11 bases between them. The CDR3 DNA sequence: TGTGCCAGCACTTTCAGTGAAAACACTGAAGCTTTCTTT. This codes for CASTFSENTEAFF.

J is TRBJ1-1 and V is TRBV10-2; tentatively, D is TRBD1 (5 bases). Germline values: CDR1 WSHSY, CDR2 SAAADI. Trimming took off 4 bases at V and 10 bases at J, with 19 bases between the two ends. The CDR3 covers 14 residues. Written as DNA, the CDR3 is TGCGCCAGCAGTGGCTCGGGGAGAGGGGCAAGAGCTTTCTTT. Its protein product is CASSGSGRGARAFF.

This clone is a singleton in its sample. The CDR3 here is CASSAGGADTEAFF. The CDR3, as DNA: TGTGCCAGCAGCGCAGGGGGTGCCGACACTGAAGCTTTCTTT. The chain is built from TRBV9 and TRBJ1-1; 7 nucleotides line up with TRBD1. Germline-derived CDR1 and CDR2 are SGDLS and YYNGEE. With 3 bases clipped from V and 3 bases from J, the junction kept 5 bases outside the gene matches. This CDR3 has 14 amino acids.

The chain is built from TRBV6-6 and TRBJ1-3; TRBD1 is a possible D gene (5 bases). With 8 bases removed from V and 5 bases from J, the gap between germline ends came to 7 bases. The germline CDR1 and CDR2 sequences are MNHNY and SVGAGI (reference sequence). The CDR3 totals 11 residues. In DNA, the CDR3 is TGTGCCAGCTCAGGGAGAAACACCATATATTTT. Protein product: CASSGRNTIYF.

The rearrangement joins TRBV13 to TRBJ1-1, with D perhaps TRBD1 (5 bases). Germline V gives CDR1 PRHDT, CDR2 FYEKMQ (reference sequence). The V and J ends lost 5 bases and 0 bases respectively, with 7 bases between them. This CDR3 contains 13 residues. Here the CDR3 DNA reads TGTGCCAGCAGCGAACAGGTGAACACTGAAGCTTTCTTT. Translation: CASSEQVNTEAFF.

The V and J genes are TRBV18 and TRBJ1-1; TRBD1 matches at 7 bases. The CDR3 has 13 residues. J gave up 6 bases and V 8 bases, and 9 bases lay outside the gene matches. CDR1 and CDR2 (germline): KGHSH, LQKENI. The DNA of the CDR3 is TGTGCCAGCGAGGGGGGACAGACGTCTGAAGCTTTCTTT. It specifies CASEGGQTSEAFF.

This clone is a singleton in its sample. J is TRBJ2-3 and V is TRBV24-1, with 9 bases that match TRBD2. The V and J ends lost 3 bases and 1 base, in that order; junction bases with no gene match: 4. There are 16 residues in the CDR3. The germline V gene encodes CDR1 KGHDR and CDR2 SFDVKD. CDR3 protein: CATSDSPSGGTDTQYF. CDR3 bases: TGTGCCACCAGTGATAGCCCTAGCGGGGGCACAGATACGCAGTATTTT.

The V gene is TRBV3-1 (or the pseudogene TRBV3-2), the J gene TRBJ1-5, with no clear D. The length of the CDR3 is 16 residues. Germline loops: CDR1 LGHDT, CDR2 YNNKEL (reference sequence). V was clipped by 1 base and J by 2 bases, with 12 bases between them. The chain's CDR3 is CASSQGGGSGNQPQHF. The CDR3 region has the DNA TGTGCCAGCAGCCAAGGAGGCGGCTCGGGCAATCAGCCCCAGCATTTT.

This clone appeared a single time. V is TRBV7-8 and J is TRBJ2-3; D gene uncertain. The germline V and J ends were trimmed by 5 bases and 2 bases, with 14 bases remaining between them. The germline V gene encodes CDR1 SGHVS and CDR2 FQNEAQ. The CDR3 spans 15 residues. CDR3 residues: CASSPTLGYTDTQYF. CDR3 coding DNA: TGTGCCAGCAGCCCGACGCTAGGCTACACAGATACGCAGTATTTT.

The chain carries TRBV13 and TRBJ2-2; 7 bases map to TRBD2. J gave up 6 bases and V 5 bases, and 15 bases lay outside the gene matches. Looked up from germline, CDR1 is PRHDT and CDR2 is FYEKMQ (reference sequence). This CDR3 is 17 amino acids long. The CDR3: CASSRKYIREGAGELFF. In DNA, the CDR3 is TGTGCCAGCAGCCGGAAATATATCAGGGAGGGAGCCGGGGAGCTGTTTTTT.

This chain connects TRBV18 to TRBJ2-7, with D possibly called TRBD1 or TRBD2 (5 bases each). The CDR3 covers 14 residues. V was cut by 6 bases and J by 4 bases, with 16 bases left in between. Per germline, CDR1 KGHSH and CDR2 LQKENI. CDR3 nucleotide sequence: TGTGCCAGCTCTTTCGTGGGGACCGAATACGAGCAGTACTTC. It specifies CASSFVGTEYEQYF.